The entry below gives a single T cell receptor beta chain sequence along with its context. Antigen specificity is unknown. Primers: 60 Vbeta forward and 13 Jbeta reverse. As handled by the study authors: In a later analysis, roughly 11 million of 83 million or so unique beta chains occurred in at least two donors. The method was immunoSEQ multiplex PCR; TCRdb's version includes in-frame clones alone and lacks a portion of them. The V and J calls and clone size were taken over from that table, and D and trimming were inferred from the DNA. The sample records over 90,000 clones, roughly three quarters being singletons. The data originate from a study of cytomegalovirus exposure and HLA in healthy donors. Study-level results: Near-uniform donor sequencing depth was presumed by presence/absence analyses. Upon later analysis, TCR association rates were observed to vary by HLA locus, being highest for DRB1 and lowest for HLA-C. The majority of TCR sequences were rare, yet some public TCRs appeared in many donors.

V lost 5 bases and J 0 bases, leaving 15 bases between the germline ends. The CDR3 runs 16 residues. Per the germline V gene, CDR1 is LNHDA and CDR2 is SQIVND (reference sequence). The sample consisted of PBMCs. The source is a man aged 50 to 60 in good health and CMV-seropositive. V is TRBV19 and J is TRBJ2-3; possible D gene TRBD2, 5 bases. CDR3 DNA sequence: TGTGCCAGTAGTCCCCTAGCCCGATCTAGCACAGATACGCAGTATTTT. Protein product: CASSPLARSSTDTQYF.